The present T cell receptor (beta chain) was sequenced within a study of OX40 agonist ivuxolimab in advanced cancers. Notes on the study in general: On average, a greater number of expanded clones characterised CD8+ T cells relative to CD4+. Also showing low normalized T-cell clonal expansion were some of the nonresponders. Clonal expansion from baseline to week 6 occurred in both CD4+ and CD8+ T cells.

Measured with immunoSEQ multiplex PCR; TCRdb has only the in-frame clones, and not every one. Of around 77,000 clones in the sample, 60% to 80% were seen once. This clone has just a few counts. Its target is not known. Germline assignment: CDR1 KGHSH and CDR2 LQKENI. J lost 0 bases, V lost 3 bases, and 7 bases had no gene match. CDR3 length: 16 amino acids. This TCR came from an adult with an advanced solid tumor such as melanoma, head and neck, liver or kidney cancer. This chain uses TRBV18 with TRBJ1-1; 7 bases line up with TRBD1. The starting material was CD4+ or CD8+ T cells sorted from blood, obtained in a trial of the OX40 agonist ivuxolimab. CDR3 coding DNA: TGTGCCAGCTCACCCCGACAGGGATCCATGAACACTGAAGCTTTCTTT. Encoded protein: CASSPRQGSMNTEAFF.